This T cell receptor beta chain was found in a study of T cell clusters in autoimmune cytopenias. Study information: A median age of roughly 64 years and mean of approximately 51 years characterized healthy donor controls. Study-wide points: The T cell clusters were defined only in silico, without experimental functional validation.

Germline V CDR1 and CDR2: GTSNPN, SVGIG (reference sequence). This CDR3 comprises 13 residues. TRB was amplified from about 260 ng of peripheral blood genomic DNA per sample. TRB rearrangements were amplified by touch-down multiplex PCR with mixed TRB-A/B primers. TCRdb reworked the multiplex PCR reads into one entry per CDR3 protein, no DNA. Its table lists nearly 15,000 distinct CDR3 sequences. In regard to this clonotype: What it binds is unknown.

In addition, the sample was reused for a study of T cell repertoires in aging, cancer and after chemotherapy. That paper adds: Repeat sampling of healthy donors over several months to years showed clear clonal overlap. Age-matched healthy donors had significantly more diverse, less clonal blood TCR repertoires than untreated cancer patients.

This clonotype was obtained from a human donor in good health. The chain is built from TRBV30 and TRBJ2-2; TCRdb outputs TRBD2, but without DNA this stays unchecked. Sequencing was performed on peripheral blood. The chain's CDR3 is CAWSVLRAGELFF.